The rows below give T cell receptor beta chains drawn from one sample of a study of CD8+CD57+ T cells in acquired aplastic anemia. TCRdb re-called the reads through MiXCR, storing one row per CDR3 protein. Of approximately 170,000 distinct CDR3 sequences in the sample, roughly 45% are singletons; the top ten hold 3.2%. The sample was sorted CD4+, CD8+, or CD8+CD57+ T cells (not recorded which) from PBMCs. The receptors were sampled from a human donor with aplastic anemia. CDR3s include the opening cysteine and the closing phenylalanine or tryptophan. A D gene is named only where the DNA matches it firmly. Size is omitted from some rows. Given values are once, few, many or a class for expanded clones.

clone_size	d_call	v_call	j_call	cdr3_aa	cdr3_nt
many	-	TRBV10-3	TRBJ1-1	CAIREVGTEAFF	TGTGCCATCAGGGAAGTTGGAACTGAAGCTTTCTTT
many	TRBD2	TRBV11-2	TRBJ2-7	CASTLAGGTYEQYF	TGTGCCAGCACACTAGCGGGGGGAACCTACGAGCAGTACTTC
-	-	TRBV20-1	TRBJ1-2	CSARGSGTYGYTF	TGCAGTGCTAGAGGTTCCGGGACCTATGGCTACACCTTC
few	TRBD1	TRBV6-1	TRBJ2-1	CASSERQGSYNEQFF	TGTGCCAGCAGTGAAAGACAGGGGAGTTACAATGAGCAGTTCTTC
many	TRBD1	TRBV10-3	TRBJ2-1	CAISTDRGGYNEQFF	TGTGCCATCAGTACCGACAGGGGAGGCTACAATGAGCAGTTCTTC
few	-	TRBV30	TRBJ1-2	CAWSVNTGNYGYTF	TGTGCCTGGAGTGTGAACACTGGCAACTATGGCTACACCTTC
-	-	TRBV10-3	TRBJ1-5	CAISGGTENQPQHF	TGTGCCATCAGTGGGGGGACCGAGAATCAGCCCCAGCATTTT
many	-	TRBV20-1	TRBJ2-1	CSARQPGTYNEQFF	TGCAGTGCCAGACAGCCTGGGACCTACAATGAGCAGTTCTTC
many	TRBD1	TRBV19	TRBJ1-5	CASKRITGGGQPQHF	TGTGCCAGTAAAAGGATCACAGGGGGTGGCCAGCCCCAGCATTTT
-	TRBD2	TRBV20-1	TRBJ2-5	CSLSSSGGHRTQYF	TGCAGTTTATCCTCTAGCGGAGGACATAGGACCCAGTACTTC
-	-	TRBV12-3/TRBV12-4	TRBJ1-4	CASSGGSTNEKLFF	TGTGCCAGCAGTGGGGGCTCAACTAATGAAAAACTGTTTTTT
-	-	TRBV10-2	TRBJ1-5	CASSEWTYSNQPQHF	TGCGCCAGCAGTGAGTGGACCTATAGCAATCAGCCCCAGCATTTT
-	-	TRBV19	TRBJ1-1	CASKRELRNTEAFF	TGTGCCAGTAAAAGGGAACTGAGGAACACTGAAGCTTTCTTT
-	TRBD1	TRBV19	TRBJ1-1	CASSMGTGGMNLEAFF	TGTGCCAGTAGTATGGGAACAGGGGGTATGAACCTTGAAGCTTTCTTT
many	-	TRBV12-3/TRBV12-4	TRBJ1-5	CASTPRWGVNQPQHF	TGTGCCAGCACCCCACGGTGGGGAGTCAATCAGCCCCAGCATTTT
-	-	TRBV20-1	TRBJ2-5	CSARDLLRGPIQETQYF	TGCAGTGCTAGAGATCTTTTGCGGGGCCCAATACAAGAGACCCAGTACTTC
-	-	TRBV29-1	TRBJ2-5	CSVEGRRETQYF	TGCAGCGTTGAAGGCCGGCGAGAGACCCAGTACTTC
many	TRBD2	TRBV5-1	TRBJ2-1	CASSLAVTSSYNEQFF	TGCGCCAGCAGCTTGGCTGTGACTAGCAGCTACAATGAGCAGTTCTTC
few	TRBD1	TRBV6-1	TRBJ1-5	CASSEATTGLGQPQHF	TGTGCCAGCAGTGAAGCAACGACAGGGCTGGGGCAGCCCCAGCATTTT
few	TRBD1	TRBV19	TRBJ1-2	CAWSPIGQGFYGYTF	TGTGCCTGGAGTCCAATCGGACAGGGGTTCTATGGCTACACCTTC
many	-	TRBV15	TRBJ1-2	CATSRESSQPIYGYTF	TGTGCCACCAGCAGAGAATCATCACAGCCTATTTATGGCTACACCTTC
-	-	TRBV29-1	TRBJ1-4	CSVDPTGRNEKLFF	TGCAGCGTTGATCCGACAGGTCGGAATGAAAAACTGTTTTTT
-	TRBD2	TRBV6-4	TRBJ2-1	CASRDLAGTSYYNEQFF	TGTGCCAGCAGGGACCTAGCGGGGACTAGCTATTACAATGAGCAGTTCTTC
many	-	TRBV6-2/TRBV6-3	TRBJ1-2	CASSYGQRGYTF	TGTGCCAGCAGTTACGGTCAGAGGGGCTACACCTTC
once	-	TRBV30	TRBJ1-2	CAIEGGGYGCTF	-
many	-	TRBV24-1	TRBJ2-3	CATSESGSGTDTQYF	TGTGCCACCAGTGAAAGCGGGTCCGGCACAGATACGCAGTATTTT
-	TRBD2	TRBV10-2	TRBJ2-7	CASRLADYEQYF	TGCGCCAGCAGACTAGCGGACTACGAGCAGTACTTC
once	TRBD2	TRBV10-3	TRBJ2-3	CAISESGRGDADTQYF	TGTGCCATCAGTGAGTCTGGGCGGGGGGATGCAGATACGCAGTATTTT
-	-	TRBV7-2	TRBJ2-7	CASSFGSGNYEQYF	TGTGCCAGCAGCTTTGGTAGTGGTAACTACGAGCAGTACTTC
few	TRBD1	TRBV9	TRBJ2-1	CASSGKGAWSYNEQFF	TGTGCCAGCAGCGGTAAGGGGGCATGGTCCTACAATGAGCAGTTCTTC
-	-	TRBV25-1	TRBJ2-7	CASSEIRQDVYEQYF	TGTGCCAGCAGTGAAATTAGGCAGGATGTCTACGAGCAGTACTTC
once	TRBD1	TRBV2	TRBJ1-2	CASSPGTGTSGYTF	TGTGCCAGCAGCCCCGGGACAGGGACGAGTGGCTACACCTTC
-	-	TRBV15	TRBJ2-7	CATSRVVRSYEQYF	TGTGCCACCAGCAGAGTGGTCCGCTCCTACGAGCAGTACTTC
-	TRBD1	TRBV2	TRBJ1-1	CASRGQGENTEAFF	TGTGCCAGCAGGGGACAGGGGGAAAACACTGAAGCTTTCTTT
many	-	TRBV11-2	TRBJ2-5	CASTGWQLQETQYF	TGTGCCAGCACCGGGTGGCAGCTACAAGAGACCCAGTACTTC
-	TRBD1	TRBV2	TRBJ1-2	CASRQGKYGYTF	TGTGCCAGCAGACAGGGGAAATATGGCTACACCTTC
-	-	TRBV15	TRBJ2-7	CATSRDLGSYEQYF	TGTGCCACCAGCAGAGATCTCGGGTCGTACGAGCAGTACTTC